One sample yielded the 23 T cell receptor beta chains listed below, sequenced in a study of cytomegalovirus exposure and HLA in healthy donors. 13 Jbeta primers and 60 Vbeta primers were used for the PCR. The method was immunoSEQ multiplex PCR; TCRdb's version includes in-frame clones alone and lacks a portion of them. The table has some 190,000 clones, more than 70% seen once. Material: PBMCs. Receptors originate from a woman aged 35 to 49 in good health and CMV-seronegative.

The rearrangement links TRBV19 to TRBJ2-3; possibly TRBD1 for D (6 bases). V dropped 8 bases and J dropped 8 bases, with 23 bases sitting between them. The CDR3 is made up of 15 amino acids. Germline V lookup: CDR1 LNHDA, CDR2 SQIVND (reference sequence). Here the CDR3 reads CASSRDISLGSTQYF. The DNA for the CDR3 is TGTGCCAGTTCCAGGGACATTTCATTAGGGAGTACGCAGTATTTT.

The chain has TRBV9 and TRBJ2-3, with TRBD2 as a possible D gene (6 bases). This CDR3 region has 15 residues. The germline V gene has CDR1 SGDLS and CDR2 YYNGEE. Between the trimmed V and J ends, which lost 2 bases and 5 bases, there was a span of 15 bases. The CDR3 is CASSVARLVKDTQYF. The DNA of the CDR3 is TGTGCCAGCAGCGTCGCGAGACTAGTGAAAGATACGCAGTATTTT.

J is TRBJ1-5 and V is TRBV27, with 7 bases lining up with TRBD1. The CDR3 totals 16 residues. CDR1 is MNHEY, CDR2 SMNVEV, per germline (reference sequence). J was trimmed by 1 base and V by 6 bases; bases with no gene match: 9. The CDR3 DNA reads as TGTGCCAGCAGGACCCTTACAGGGGTGAGCAATCAGCCCCAGCATTTT. Translating it yields CASRTLTGVSNQPQHF.

The chain couples TRBV21-1 to TRBJ2-7; the table assigns TRBD1, which was not confirmed against the DNA. TRBV21-1 is tagged as a pseudogene. This CDR3 contains 13 residues. The CDR3: CASRTGKGYEQYF. The CDR3 region has the DNA TGTGCCAGCCGGACAGGGAAAGGGTACGAGCAGTACTTC.

The V call is TRBV6-4, the J call TRBJ2-1, with D tentatively TRBD2 (6 bases). CDR3 size: 12 residues. Germline V gene data show CDR1 as MRHNA and CDR2 as SNTAGT. Deletions cut 2 bases from V and 9 bases from J, with 8 bases between. CDR3 residues: CASSDRSGEQFF. The CDR3 nucleotides read TGTGCCAGCAGTGACCGTAGCGGTGAGCAGTTCTTC.

The chain has TRBV9 and TRBJ1-3, with D possibly matching TRBD1 (5 bases). This CDR3 comprises 16 residues. Trimming took off 3 bases at V and 0 bases at J, with 13 bases between the two ends. CDR1 is SGDLS and CDR2 is YYNGEE in the germline V gene. This CDR3 is CASSAGGATSGNTIYF. DNA for the CDR3: TGTGCCAGCAGCGCCGGTGGGGCTACCTCTGGAAACACCATATATTTT.

This chain joins TRBV30 and TRBJ1-5; perhaps TRBD1 as D (5 bases). This CDR3 region has 14 residues. Germline assignment: CDR1 GTSNPN and CDR2 SVGIG (reference sequence). V was cut by 5 bases and J by 7 bases, with 18 bases left in between. In DNA, the CDR3 is TGTGCCTGGTCCTATGGGGGGGTCGGCCAGCCCCAGCATTTT. Translating gives CAWSYGGVGQPQHF.

In regard to this clone: One end of the junction does not line up with germline, which may come from a read error. The genes are TRBV7-9 and TRBJ1-1; D gene unclear. CDR3 size: 12 residues. Germline V gene lookup returns CDR1 SEHNR and CDR2 FQNEAQ (reference sequence). CDR3 DNA: TGTTCCAGCAGCTTAGCCCTAGTGGAAGCTTTCTTT. Translating it yields CSSSLALVEAFF.

The chain links TRBV25-1 to TRBJ2-7, with D unclear. CDR1 MGHDK and CDR2 SYGVNS come from the germline V gene. V was cut by 2 bases and J by 0 bases, with 8 bases left in between. The CDR3 contains 14 residues. In DNA, the CDR3 is TGTGCCAGCAGTGAAGCGGCAGACTCCTACGAGCAGTACTTC. Translated: CASSEAADSYEQYF.

The chain has TRBV10-1 and TRBJ2-6, with TRBD1 identical over 8 bases. J gave up 2 bases and V 4 bases, and 7 bases lay outside the gene matches. The germline CDR1 and CDR2 sequences are WNHNN and SYGVQD (reference sequence). The CDR3 length is 17 residues. DNA for the CDR3: TGCGCCAGCAGTGTGGGGACAGGAGGGGCTGGGGCCAACGTCCTGACTTTC. Translation: CASSVGTGGAGANVLTF.

The V call is TRBV19, the J call TRBJ1-2; 7 positions agree with TRBD1. The CDR3 consists of 16 residues. Germline lookup yields CDR1 LNHDA and CDR2 SQIVND (reference sequence). V lost 4 bases to trimming and J lost 0 bases; unmatched junction nucleotides: 8. Here the CDR3 DNA reads TGTGCCAGTAGTACGATCCCCGGGACAGCTAACTATGGCTACACCTTC. Translating gives CASSTIPGTANYGYTF.

This CDR3 is CASSYSSGSSTGELFF. The CDR3 nucleotides are TGTGCCAGCAGTTACTCGTCCGGGTCCAGCACCGGGGAGCTGTTTTTT. V gene TRBV6-6 combines with J gene TRBJ2-2; D is uncertain. The CDR3 is 16 residues long. V was pared by 0 bases and J by 4 bases, with 12 bases between. The V gene's germline CDR1 is MNHNY and CDR2 SVGAGI (reference sequence).

J is TRBJ2-1 and V is TRBV29-1; TRBD1 might be the D (6 bases). Trimming pared 7 bases from V and 4 bases from J, leaving 17 bases between. The CDR3 is 14 residues long. Germline CDR1 SQVTM, CDR2 ANQGSEA. The CDR3 region has the DNA TGCAGCGGGGGGCGGGCGGGCACATACAATGAGCAGTTCTTC. Translated: CSGGRAGTYNEQFF.

V and J are TRBV5-1 and TRBJ1-2, with 11 positions matching TRBD1. Germline V gene data show CDR1 as SGHRS and CDR2 as YFSETQ. The J segment lost 2 bases and the V segment lost 4 bases, leaving 4 bases of the junction unmatched. The CDR3 loop spans 15 amino acids. CDR3 sequence reads: CASSPRDRGNYGYTF. The CDR3 DNA reads as TGCGCCAGCAGCCCGCGGGACAGGGGGAACTATGGCTACACCTTC.

The V and J genes are TRBV19 and TRBJ1-2; 8 bases align to TRBD1. The J segment lost 8 bases and the V segment lost 9 bases, leaving 14 bases of the junction unmatched. The germline gives CDR1 LNHDA, CDR2 SQIVND (reference sequence). The CDR3 extends over 14 amino acids. The CDR3, as DNA: TGTGCCAGCACATACCCAGGGGGCGCCCGAGGCTACACCTTC. Residues: CASTYPGGARGYTF. Looking up the rest from reference TRBV19 and TRBJ1-2 gives the full variable domain: DGGITQSPKYLFRKEGQNVTLSCEQNLNHDAMYWYRQDPGQGLRLIYYSQIVNDFQKGDIAEGYSVSREKKESFPLTVTSAQKNPTAFYLCASTYPGGARGYTFGSGTRLTVV.

The rearrangement links TRBV7-3 to TRBJ2-5, with TRBD1 identical over 8 bases. This CDR3 spans 13 amino acids. V lost 5 bases to trimming and J lost 4 bases; unmatched junction nucleotides: 3. Germline V lookup: CDR1 SGHTA, CDR2 FQGTGA. Here the CDR3 DNA reads TGTGCCAGCAGCAGGACAGGGCGAGAGACCCAGTACTTC. Its protein is CASSRTGRETQYF.

This clone was found a few times. The identical CDR3 is also encoded by other nucleotide sequences in the sample. The rearrangement links TRBV6-4 to TRBJ1-2; a possible D gene is TRBD1 (6 bases). Germline CDR1 MRHNA, CDR2 SNTAGT. The CDR3 consists of 13 residues. V was clipped by 10 bases and J by 5 bases, with 17 bases between them. The CDR3 DNA reads as TGTGCCATCTCCTCCCGGACAGCGTATGGCTACACCTTC. Amino acid sequence: CAISSRTAYGYTF.

J is TRBJ2-2 and V is TRBV9; a possible D gene is TRBD2 (6 bases). Germline values: CDR1 SGDLS, CDR2 YYNGEE. Trimming removed 7 bases at V and 4 bases at J, with 20 bases between. The CDR3 has 16 residues. DNA of the CDR3: TGTGCCAGCTCAGCTGGAGGGCGATCGTTCACCGGGGAGCTGTTTTTT. This codes for CASSAGGRSFTGELFF.

CDR3 nucleotide sequence: TGTGCCAGCAGCTTCGTCAGAACTGGGGCCAACGTCCTGACTTTC. It encodes CASSFVRTGANVLTF. The chain couples TRBV5-8 to TRBJ2-6, with D unresolved. CDR1 and CDR2 from the germline V gene are SGHTS and YDEGEE. V was pared by 2 bases and J by 2 bases, with 8 bases between. This CDR3 has 15 amino acids.

CDR3 protein: CASSLVVRRGGNEQFF. CDR3 bases: TGTGCCAGCAGCCTTGTAGTACGAAGGGGTGGCAATGAGCAGTTCTTC. The gene calls are TRBV7-2 and TRBJ2-1; possible D gene TRBD1, 5 bases. Germline-derived CDR1 and CDR2 are SGHTA and FQGNSA. V lost 5 bases to trimming and J lost 6 bases, with 20 bases between them. This CDR3 spans 16 amino acids.

This sequence joins TRBV5-1 and TRBJ2-1; no clear D gene. CDR1 is SGHRS and CDR2 is YFSETQ in the germline V gene. Deletions cut 0 bases from V and 8 bases from J, with 18 bases between. The CDR3 runs 16 residues. The CDR3 region is CASSLVGAVEIDEQFF. The CDR3 DNA reads as TGCGCCAGCAGCTTGGTTGGCGCGGTAGAGATCGATGAGCAGTTCTTC.

V is TRBV7-9 and J is TRBJ2-1; 12 bases are a match to TRBD2. The CDR3 spans 18 residues. V gave up 6 bases and J gave up 7 bases; unmatched junction bases: 16. Germline V gene lookup returns CDR1 SEHNR and CDR2 FQNEAQ (reference sequence). The DNA of the CDR3 is TGTGCCAGCAGGAGGGCGGGGCAAACTAGCGGGAGGAAAAATGAGCAGTTCTTC. It is translated as CASRRAGQTSGRKNEQFF.

The V call is TRBV5-1, the J call TRBJ1-2; unclear D gene. This CDR3 region has 13 residues. Looked up from germline, CDR1 is SGHRS and CDR2 is YFSETQ. Trimming cost V 0 bases and J 2 bases, with 5 bases left between them. CDR3: CASSLAQNYGYTF. CDR3 bases: TGCGCCAGCAGCTTGGCGCAGAACTATGGCTACACCTTC.